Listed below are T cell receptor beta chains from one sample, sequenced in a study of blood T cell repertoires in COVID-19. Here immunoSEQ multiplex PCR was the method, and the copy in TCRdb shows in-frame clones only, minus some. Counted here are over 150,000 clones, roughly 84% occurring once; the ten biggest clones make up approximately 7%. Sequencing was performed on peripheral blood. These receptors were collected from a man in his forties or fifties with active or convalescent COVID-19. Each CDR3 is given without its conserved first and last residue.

cdr3_aa: ASSIPDTAYTPLH
v_call: TRBV5-4
cdr3_length: 13
j_call: TRBJ1-6

cdr3_aa: ASSLTGGVRETQY
v_call: TRBV28
cdr3_length: 13
j_call: TRBJ2-5

cdr3_aa: ASSDGTGNQPQH
v_call: TRBV2
cdr3_length: 12
j_call: TRBJ1-5

cdr3_aa: ASNFGDINYEQY
v_call: TRBV9
cdr3_length: 12
j_call: TRBJ2-7

cdr3_aa: ASSLGSGVNTEAF
v_call: TRBV7-9
cdr3_length: 13
j_call: TRBJ1-1

cdr3_aa: ASGVGTLSYEQY
v_call: TRBV7-2
cdr3_length: 12
j_call: TRBJ2-7

cdr3_aa: ASSQQGLARDEQF
v_call: TRBV4-2
cdr3_length: 13
j_call: TRBJ2-1

cdr3_aa: AISHAPDRGQAYYNSPLH
v_call: TRBV10-3
cdr3_length: 18
j_call: TRBJ1-6

cdr3_aa: ASSLFGDYHTDTQY
v_call: TRBV5-1
cdr3_length: 14
j_call: TRBJ2-3

cdr3_aa: ASSLDTNTEAF
v_call: TRBV7-6
cdr3_length: 11
j_call: TRBJ1-1

cdr3_aa: AISQTENSPLH
v_call: TRBV10-3
cdr3_length: 11
j_call: TRBJ1-6

cdr3_aa: ASTFGQGGDEQF
v_call: TRBV5-1
cdr3_length: 12
j_call: TRBJ2-1

cdr3_aa: ASSQDRGGESYEQY
v_call: TRBV4-3
cdr3_length: 14
j_call: TRBJ2-7

cdr3_aa: ASSFGGNQETQY
v_call: TRBV28
cdr3_length: 12
j_call: TRBJ2-5

cdr3_aa: SAIEKMGYT
v_call: TRBV20-1
cdr3_length: 9
j_call: TRBJ1-2

cdr3_aa: ASSLTGGGGEKLF
v_call: TRBV7-8
cdr3_length: 13
j_call: TRBJ1-4

cdr3_aa: ASSRALEAF
v_call: TRBV7-9
cdr3_length: 9
j_call: TRBJ1-1

cdr3_aa: ASSSDPPGQGSETQY
v_call: TRBV5-4
cdr3_length: 15
j_call: TRBJ2-5

cdr3_aa: ASSLTGGAFFENIQY
v_call: TRBV6-2/TRBV6-3
cdr3_length: 15
j_call: TRBJ2-4

cdr3_aa: ASSRGSNQPQH
v_call: TRBV2
cdr3_length: 11
j_call: TRBJ1-5

cdr3_aa: ASSRGQGAYSDGYT
v_call: TRBV2
cdr3_length: 14
j_call: TRBJ1-2

cdr3_aa: ASSFRDTQLRELF
v_call: TRBV5-6
cdr3_length: 13
j_call: TRBJ2-2

cdr3_aa: ATSRKPGQGNSPLH
v_call: TRBV15
cdr3_length: 14
j_call: TRBJ1-6

cdr3_aa: ASSQQGADNSPLH
v_call: TRBV7-9
cdr3_length: 13
j_call: TRBJ1-6

cdr3_aa: ASSMTPGRGTYNEQF
v_call: TRBV19
cdr3_length: 15
j_call: TRBJ2-1

cdr3_aa: ASSPSGWAFEQY
v_call: TRBV6-2/TRBV6-3
cdr3_length: 12
j_call: TRBJ2-7

cdr3_aa: ASSLSSPPWQGNEQF
v_call: TRBV27
cdr3_length: 15
j_call: TRBJ2-1

cdr3_aa: ASSPSGLGGYT
v_call: TRBV4-3
cdr3_length: 11
j_call: TRBJ1-2